These 27 T cell receptor beta chains came from one sample sequenced in a study of blood T cell repertoires in COVID-19. The assay was immunoSEQ multiplex PCR, and TCRdb's table has in-frame clones only and misses some. The table includes 270,000 or so clones, 85% detected once. The material sequenced was peripheral blood. The receptors derive from a human donor in a cohort sampled during active COVID-19.

The rearrangement joins TRBV30 to TRBJ2-5; a weak D match, TRBD2 (6 bases). Between the trimmed V and J ends, which lost 5 bases and 1 base, there was a span of 11 bases. Germline V CDR1 and CDR2: GTSNPN, SVGIG (reference sequence). The CDR3 sequence is 13 residues long. CDR3 DNA sequence: TGTGCCTGGGGCCGGGACTTCCAAGAGACCCAGTACTTC. Amino acids: CAWGRDFQETQYF.

The chain links TRBV2 to TRBJ2-3; 8 positions agree with TRBD2. Germline V gene data show CDR1 as SNHLY and CDR2 as FYNNEI. This CDR3 comprises 15 residues. Trimming took 11 bases from V and 3 from J; bases not matched to a gene: 13. CDR3 in amino acids: CACRSEGGRTDTQYF. CDR3 in DNA: TGTGCCTGCCGGTCCGAAGGCGGGAGGACAGATACGCAGTATTTT.

Only one count was recorded for this clone. The chain couples TRBV27 to TRBJ1-1, with 8 positions matching TRBD1. The germline V gene has CDR1 MNHEY and CDR2 SMNVEV (reference sequence). The V segment lost 6 bases and the J segment 2 bases; nucleotides outside the gene matches: 5. CDR3 length: 14 amino acids. The CDR3 is CASSPRGRNTEAFF. CDR3 in DNA: TGTGCCAGCAGCCCCAGGGGGCGCAACACTGAAGCTTTCTTT.

The V and J genes are TRBV7-9 and TRBJ2-1, with D perhaps TRBD1 (5 bases). V lost 2 bases to trimming and J lost 5 bases, with 22 bases between them. The CDR3 is 18 residues long. Germline assignment: CDR1 SEHNR and CDR2 FQNEAQ (reference sequence). Here the CDR3 DNA reads TGTGCCAGCAGCTTATGGGGTACAGGCAGGGCGGTAGACAATGAGCAGTTCTTC. Its protein product is CASSLWGTGRAVDNEQFF.

In nucleotides, the CDR3 is TGTGCCAGTAGTACGCCAGGACAGAACACCGGGGAGCTGTTTTTT. It encodes CASSTPGQNTGELFF. This chain connects TRBV19 to TRBJ2-2; possibly TRBD1 for D (5 bases). CDR3 length: 15 amino acids. Germline V CDR1 and CDR2: LNHDA, SQIVND (reference sequence). Deletions cut 4 bases from V and 1 base from J, with 10 bases between. The variable domain in full, with the rest retrieved from reference TRBV19 and TRBJ2-2, is DGGITQSPKYLFRKEGQNVTLSCEQNLNHDAMYWYRQDPGQGLRLIYYSQIVNDFQKGDIAEGYSVSREKKESFPLTVTSAQKNPTAFYLCASSTPGQNTGELFFGEGSRLTVL.

V gene TRBV5-1 combines with J gene TRBJ1-1, with TRBD1 as a possible D gene (6 bases). This CDR3 has 15 amino acids. The V end was cut by 1 base, the J end by 2 bases, with 12 bases between. The germline CDR1 and CDR2 sequences are SGHRS and YFSETQ. The CDR3 DNA reads as TGCGCCAGCAGCTTGTTATGGACAGTTAACACTGAAGCTTTCTTT. This gives the protein CASSLLWTVNTEAFF.

The chain is built from TRBV9 and TRBJ1-2; D perhaps matches TRBD1 (5 bases). This CDR3 comprises 16 residues. CDR1 is SGDLS, CDR2 YYNGEE, per germline. V lost 0 bases to trimming and J lost 11 bases, with 23 bases between them. CDR3 region: CASSVVTVPSVGGYTF. The CDR3 bases are TGTGCCAGCAGCGTAGTGACAGTTCCATCGGTTGGGGGGTACACCTTC.

The rearrangement links TRBV7-2 to TRBJ2-1; 7 bases are shared with TRBD2. The CDR3 consists of 14 residues. The germline V gene encodes CDR1 SGHTA and CDR2 FQGNSA. V was pared by 5 bases and J by 5 bases, with 6 bases of the junction left unmatched. Written as DNA, the CDR3 is TGTGCCAGCAGCCCCCCGGGACTAAACAATGAGCAGTTCTTC. This sequence encodes CASSPPGLNNEQFF.

The chain links TRBV11-2 to TRBJ2-6; a possible D gene is TRBD2 (7 bases). This CDR3 has 17 amino acids. The germline CDR1 and CDR2 sequences are SGHAT and FQNNGV. V gave up 1 base and J gave up 2 bases, with 12 bases separating them. The DNA for the CDR3 is TGTGCCAGCAGCTTAGCGGGGGCGGGGGCTGGGGCCAACGTCCTGACTTTC. It yields the protein CASSLAGAGAGANVLTF.

V gene TRBV25-1 combines with J gene TRBJ2-1; D might be TRBD2 (6 bases). V was shortened by 6 bases and J by 7 bases, with 16 bases between the two germline ends. The CDR3 is made up of 14 amino acids. Germline CDR1 MGHDK, CDR2 SYGVNS. The CDR3 DNA follows: TGTGCCAGCAGCCTGGGACTGAACAGTAATGAGCAGTTCTTC. It translates to CASSLGLNSNEQFF. The full variable domain, rest sourced from reference TRBV25-1 and TRBJ2-1, is EADIYQTPRYLVIGTGKKITLECSQTMGHDKMYWYQQDPGMELHLIHYSYGVNSTEKGDLSSESTVSRIRTEHFPLTLESARPSHTSQYLCASSLGLNSNEQFFGPGTRLTVL.

V is TRBV7-2 and J is TRBJ1-2, with D possibly matching TRBD1 (5 bases). V gave up 1 base and J gave up 4 bases, with 19 bases separating them. From germline, CDR1 is SGHTA and CDR2 FQGNSA. The CDR3 is made up of 17 amino acids. CDR3 sequence: CASSLDYRAGNAYGYTF. In DNA, the CDR3 is TGTGCCAGCAGCTTAGATTATAGGGCAGGGAACGCCTATGGCTACACCTTC.

The V gene is TRBV12-3 or TRBV12-4, the J gene TRBJ2-1; 7 positions agree with TRBD1. CDR3 length: 12 residues. After removal of 4 bases from V and 14 bases from J, the junction contained 8 bases not matched to a gene. For the CDR3, the DNA is TGTGCCAGCAGTTCCCGGACAGGTCCAAAGTTCTTC. Translating gives CASSSRTGPKFF.

This chain joins TRBV7-8 and TRBJ2-1; TRBD2 matches at 12 bases. Germline trimming cut 5 bases from V and 2 bases from J; bases unmatched to any gene: 4. CDR1 is SGHVS, CDR2 FQNEAQ, per germline. The CDR3 loop spans 16 amino acids. CDR3 amino acids: CASSLRTSGAYNEQFF. The CDR3 DNA follows: TGTGCCAGCAGCCTTCGGACTAGCGGGGCCTACAATGAGCAGTTCTTC.

This chain uses TRBV6-6 with TRBJ1-2, with D perhaps TRBD1 (5 bases). V lost 6 bases and J lost 3, with 11 bases in between. Germline V gene sequence: CDR1 MNHNY, CDR2 SVGAGI (reference sequence). This CDR3 is built from 13 residues. The DNA of the CDR3 is TGTGCCAGCAGCGCCGACAGTTACTATGGCTACACCTTC. It yields the protein CASSADSYYGYTF.

The V gene is TRBV19, the J gene TRBJ2-6; D might be TRBD2 (5 bases). The germline V gene encodes CDR1 LNHDA and CDR2 SQIVND (reference sequence). The ends were cut back, 6 bases at V and 0 bases at J, with 9 bases in the middle. The CDR3 totals 15 residues. CDR3 region: CASRSSGSGANVLTF. Here the CDR3 DNA reads TGTGCCAGTAGGAGCAGCGGCTCTGGGGCCAACGTCCTGACTTTC.

This chain connects TRBV9 to TRBJ1-2; 9 nucleotides match TRBD1. The CDR3 runs 16 residues. Germline V gene data show CDR1 as SGDLS and CDR2 as YYNGEE. The V segment lost 0 bases and the J segment 2 bases; nucleotides outside the gene matches: 5. CDR3 nucleotides: TGTGCCAGCAGCGTAGAGTCCGGGACAGGGAACTATGGCTACACCTTC. Translated: CASSVESGTGNYGYTF.

The chain employs TRBV3-1 (or the pseudogene TRBV3-2) and TRBJ1-4; TRBD1 matches 11 bases. V lost 4 bases and J lost 1; bases outside the gene matches: 2. Germline values: CDR1 LGHDT, CDR2 YNNKEL (reference sequence). This CDR3 comprises 16 residues. This chain's CDR3 is CASSPGTGGTNEKLFF. The CDR3 region has the DNA TGTGCCAGCAGCCCCGGGACAGGGGGAACTAATGAAAAACTGTTTTTT.

The chain combines TRBV7-8 with TRBJ2-2; possible D gene TRBD1, 6 bases. Per the germline V gene, CDR1 is SGHVS and CDR2 is FQNEAQ. This CDR3 has 13 amino acids. Trimming pared 7 bases from V and 3 bases from J, leaving 9 bases between. The CDR3 protein is CASNAGDTGELFF. Written as DNA, the CDR3 is TGTGCCAGCAATGCAGGGGACACCGGGGAGCTGTTTTTT.

The CDR3 DNA follows: TGCAGCGTTGAAAACAGGAAGGGGAAGACTGAAGCTTTCTTT. It codes for CSVENRKGKTEAFF. V and J are TRBV29-1 and TRBJ1-1; perhaps TRBD1 as D (5 bases). V was pared by 2 bases and J by 5 bases, with 15 bases between. The germline CDR1 and CDR2 sequences are SQVTM and ANQGSEA. The CDR3 runs 14 residues. Complete variable domain (other parts from reference TRBV29-1 and TRBJ1-1): SAVISQKPSRDICQRGTSLTIQCQVDSQVTMMFWYRQQPGQSLTLIATANQGSEATYESGFVIDKFPISRPNLTFSTLTVSNMSPEDSSIYLCSVENRKGKTEAFFGQGTRLTVV.

The CDR3, as DNA: TGTGCCAGCAGTTACTCGGTAACGTCACTAGCCAAAAACATTCAGTACTTC. Translating gives CASSYSVTSLAKNIQYF. The V call is TRBV6-2 or TRBV6-3, the J call TRBJ2-4; no clear D. Looked up from germline, CDR1 is MNHEY and CDR2 is SVGEGT. V was clipped by 0 bases and J by 0 bases, with 12 bases between them. The CDR3 runs to 17 residues.

V and J are TRBV30 and TRBJ2-7; D is unresolved. Per germline, CDR1 GTSNPN and CDR2 SVGIG (reference sequence). Trimming stripped 1 base from V and 4 bases from J, with 5 bases between. The CDR3 is 11 amino acids. The CDR3 protein is CAWSALYEQYF. The DNA of the CDR3 is TGTGCCTGGAGTGCCCTTTACGAGCAGTACTTC.

The DNA of the CDR3 is TGCGCCAGCAGTGGAGGGGGCCACGTACTGGAGTACTTC. It encodes CASSGGGHVLEYF. The V call is TRBV10-2, the J call TRBJ2-7, with TRBD1 matching 7 bases. Germline lookup yields CDR1 WSHSY and CDR2 SAAADI. The junction had 11 bases not matched to a gene; V was cut back by 4 bases and J by 11 bases. The CDR3 runs 13 residues.

The V call is TRBV7-2, the J call TRBJ2-7; D unclear. The CDR3 is made up of 13 amino acids. V was shortened by 5 bases and J by 5 bases, with 13 bases between the two germline ends. In germline, CDR1 is SGHTA, CDR2 FQGNSA. Written as DNA, the CDR3 is TGTGCCAGCAGCGAAACGGGTTTCAACGAGCAGTACTTC. Translated: CASSETGFNEQYF.

The sample holds a few counts of this clone. The chain recombines TRBV3-1 (or the pseudogene TRBV3-2) with TRBJ2-3; D unresolved. Germline V gene lookup returns CDR1 LGHDT and CDR2 YNNKEL (reference sequence). Trimming took 3 bases from V and 6 from J, leaving 4 bases between them. This CDR3 comprises 11 residues. The chain's CDR3 is CASSQGDTQYF. DNA for the CDR3: TGTGCCAGCAGCCAGGGCGATACGCAGTATTTT.

In this sample, this clone turned up many times. This chain connects TRBV4-1 to TRBJ1-5, with TRBD1 matching over 8 bases. Trimming took 1 base from V and 1 from J; bases not matched to a gene: 0. The germline CDR1 and CDR2 sequences are MGHRA and YSYEKL. The CDR3 is made up of 15 amino acids. CDR3 DNA sequence: TGCGCCAGCAGCCAAGGGACAGGGAGCAATCAGCCCCAGCATTTT. It is translated as CASSQGTGSNQPQHF.

The chain joins TRBV5-8 to TRBJ1-1; 7 bases are shared with TRBD1. The germline V gene encodes CDR1 SGHTS and CDR2 YDEGEE. The CDR3 has 14 residues. The V gene end was trimmed by 7 bases and the J gene end by 0 bases; junction bases not matched to a gene: 6. CDR3 in DNA: TGTGCCAGCGTTTGGAGGGGGCTGAACACTGAAGCTTTCTTT. Its translation is CASVWRGLNTEAFF.

The chain's CDR3 is CASSPTRDRGREQFF. The CDR3 nucleotides are TGTGCCAGCAGCCCAACCCGGGACAGGGGTCGTGAGCAGTTCTTC. The V call is TRBV7-3, the J call TRBJ2-1; 10 positions match TRBD1. Germline values: CDR1 SGHTA, CDR2 FQGTGA. The CDR3 runs to 15 residues. With V trimmed by 5 bases and J by 9 bases, 10 bases remained unmatched.